The 14 T cell receptor beta chains below come from one sample, sequenced in a study of early T cells in non-severe SARS-CoV-2 infection. TCRdb itself ran the 5' RACE reads through MiXCR, one entry per CDR3 protein. This repertoire shows approximately 120,000 distinct CDR3 sequences, more than 13% found once; its top ten account for around a fifth. Material for sequencing was whole blood. The receptors derive from an adult who was a healthcare worker with PCR-confirmed SARS-CoV-2 infection or an uninfected control (not recorded which).

This clonotype was detected a few times. This chain connects TRBV12-5 to TRBJ1-1, with D unresolved. Germline assignment: CDR1 LGHNT and CDR2 FRNRAP. The V and J ends lost 5 bases and 5 bases respectively, with 12 bases between them. The CDR3 contains 13 residues. The DNA for the CDR3 is TGTGCTAGTGGTCAAGGACCGGGGACTGAAGCTTTCTTT. Amino acids: CASGQGPGTEAFF.

This clonotype turned up a few times. The V call is TRBV12-3 or TRBV12-4, the J call TRBJ2-1; TRBD1 matches 8 bases. V lost 8 bases, J lost 8 bases, and 14 bases stayed unmatched. The CDR3 runs 15 residues. The CDR3 bases are TGTGCCAGCGTGCGAGACAGGGGTAATTACGATGAGCAGTTCTTC. Protein: CASVRDRGNYDEQFF.

This clonotype was recorded at least ten times. The chain is built from TRBV7-9 and TRBJ2-3; 7 bases align to TRBD1. The CDR3 contains 17 residues. The germline CDR1 and CDR2 sequences are SEHNR and FQNEAQ (reference sequence). J was trimmed by 3 bases and V by 4 bases; bases with no gene match: 13. Here the CDR3 reads CASSSVRDREWTDTQYF. The CDR3 DNA sequence: TGTGCCAGCAGCTCCGTTCGGGACAGAGAGTGGACAGATACGCAGTATTTT.

This clonotype has a handful of counts. This chain uses TRBV29-1 with TRBJ1-5; no reliable D call. The CDR3 is 12 residues long. Trimming left V 0 bases short and J 9 bases short, with 9 bases between. Germline-derived CDR1 and CDR2 are SQVTM and ANQGSEA. This chain's CDR3 is CSVEDPGGPQHF. The CDR3 DNA is TGCAGCGTTGAAGATCCGGGCGGGCCCCAGCATTTT.

This clonotype was observed a few times. This sequence joins TRBV5-5 and TRBJ1-2; TRBD1 might be the D (5 bases). Between the trimmed V and J ends, which lost 4 bases and 14 bases, there was a span of 18 bases. CDR1 is SGHKS and CDR2 is YYEKEE in the germline V gene (reference sequence). The CDR3 extends over 12 amino acids. CDR3 in amino acids: CASSLVQGVLTF. In nucleotides, the CDR3 is TGTGCCAGCAGCCTCGTGCAGGGTGTGCTAACCTTC. Full variable domain (rest looked up from reference TRBV5-5 and TRBJ1-2): DAGVTQSPTHLIKTRGQQVTLRCSPISGHKSVSWYQQVLGQGPQFIFQYYEKEERGRGNFPDRFSARQFPNYSSELNVNALLLGDSALYLCASSLVQGVLTFGSGTRLTVV.

The V and J genes are TRBV6-2 or TRBV6-3 and TRBJ2-3, with D possibly called TRBD1 or TRBD2 (5 bases each). V lost 6 bases and J 0 bases, leaving 16 bases between the germline ends. From germline, CDR1 is MNHEY and CDR2 SVGEGT. The CDR3 consists of 16 residues. CDR3 protein: CASSPGSGPSTDTQYF. The CDR3 DNA follows: TGTGCCAGCAGCCCAGGGAGCGGCCCTAGCACAGATACGCAGTATTTT.

In this sample, this clonotype turned up a few times. This chain links TRBV3-1 with TRBJ1-6; no clear D. This CDR3 region has 15 residues. Trimming took 8 bases from V and 7 from J, leaving 18 bases between them. The germline V gene encodes CDR1 LGHDT and CDR2 YNNKEL (reference sequence). The CDR3 nucleotides read TGTGCCAGCCAGGATTCTCCCAAGCGGAATTCACCCCTCCACTTT. Translated, it gives CASQDSPKRNSPLHF.

The chain uses TRBV5-1 and TRBJ1-2, with 7 bases that match TRBD1. The J segment lost 8 bases and the V segment lost 0 bases, leaving 7 bases of the junction unmatched. This CDR3 is built from 14 residues. The germline CDR1 and CDR2 sequences are SGHRS and YFSETQ. CDR3 region: CASSLGQGTVGYTF. The CDR3 nucleotides read TGCGCCAGCAGCTTGGGACAGGGAACCGTAGGCTACACCTTC. Using reference TRBV5-1 and TRBJ1-2 for the parts outside the CDR3, the full variable domain is KAGVTQTPRYLIKTRGQQVTLSCSPISGHRSVSWYQQTPGQGLQFLFEYFSETQRNKGNFPGRFSGRQFSNSRSEMNVSTLELGDSALYLCASSLGQGTVGYTFGSGTRLTVV.

This clonotype came up many times. The rearrangement uses TRBV12-3 or TRBV12-4 and TRBJ2-3; D gene ambiguous. Trimming took 1 base from V and 5 from J, leaving 4 bases between them. This CDR3 region has 12 residues. CDR3 DNA sequence: TGTGCCAGCAGTTTAGGGCAAGATACGCAGTATTTT. This encodes CASSLGQDTQYF.

V and J are TRBV2 and TRBJ1-3, with D perhaps TRBD1 (5 bases). With 11 bases removed from V and 3 bases from J, the gap between germline ends came to 17 bases. The CDR3 is made up of 14 amino acids. Germline CDR1 SNHLY, CDR2 FYNNEI. The CDR3 nucleotides read TGTGCCTCTGCGTCAGGGTCAGGTGGAAACACCATATATTTT. Translation: CASASGSGGNTIYF.

V is TRBV9 and J is TRBJ2-3; TRBD2 aligns across 8 bases. The junction had 2 bases not matched to a gene; V was cut back by 1 base and J by 4 bases. Germline V gene lookup returns CDR1 SGDLS and CDR2 YYNGEE. This CDR3 is built from 14 residues. In DNA, the CDR3 is TGTGCCAGCAGCGTAACTAGCGGCTCAGATACGCAGTATTTT. Translation: CASSVTSGSDTQYF.

This clonotype came up many times. V gene TRBV21-1 combines with J gene TRBJ2-5; the tabulated D call, TRBD1, remains unverified against the DNA. TRBV21-1 is a pseudogene locus. The CDR3 is 16 amino acids. Written as DNA, the CDR3 is TGTGCCAGCAGCAAGGCCGGGACGGCGTATCAAGAGACCCAGTACTTC. It translates to CASSKAGTAYQETQYF.

The chain is built from TRBV12-3 or TRBV12-4 and TRBJ2-5; D unclear. There are 13 residues in the CDR3. Trimming took 3 bases from V and 3 from J, leaving 8 bases between them. The CDR3 loop reads CASSFLGKETQYF. CDR3 bases: TGTGCCAGCAGTTTTTTGGGGAAAGAGACCCAGTACTTC.

This clonotype was counted ten times or more. The V gene is TRBV4-1, the J gene TRBJ2-1, with TRBD1 matching over 8 bases. The CDR3 length is 16 residues. The junction had 9 bases not matched to a gene; V was cut back by 4 bases and J by 4 bases. Germline lookup yields CDR1 MGHRA and CDR2 YSYEKL. Here the CDR3 reads CASSLTTGGSYNEQFF. Here the CDR3 DNA reads TGCGCCAGCAGCCTTACTACAGGGGGATCTTACAATGAGCAGTTCTTC.